Presented here are 5 T cell receptor beta chains from one specimen sequenced in a study of OX40 agonist ivuxolimab in advanced cancers. Clones were sequenced by immunoSEQ multiplex PCR, and TCRdb holds only the in-frame ones, with some missing. Altogether roughly 91,000 clones are present, around 95% being singletons, with the ten largest covering around 2%. The sample was CD4+ or CD8+ T cells sorted from blood, taken in a trial of the OX40 agonist ivuxolimab. The receptors stem from an adult with an advanced solid tumor such as melanoma, head and neck, liver or kidney cancer.

The rearrangement links TRBV9 to TRBJ1-2; TRBD1 is a possible D gene (5 bases). CDR1 and CDR2 from the germline V gene are SGDLS and YYNGEE. The CDR3 spans 11 residues. V was shortened by 3 bases and J by 11 bases, with 11 bases between the two germline ends. The CDR3 reads CASSATVFYTF. The CDR3 region has the DNA TGTGCCAGCAGCGCGACAGTTTTTTACACCTTC.

The chain joins TRBV29-1 to TRBJ1-1; 7 nucleotides agree with TRBD1. The CDR3 has 14 residues. With V trimmed by 3 bases and J by 6 bases, 10 bases remained unmatched. Germline lookup yields CDR1 SQVTM and CDR2 ANQGSEA. Here the CDR3 reads CSVDSTGRTAEAFF. CDR3 DNA sequence: TGCAGCGTTGACTCGACAGGGCGAACGGCTGAAGCTTTCTTT.

This chain uses TRBV19 with TRBJ2-7, with 7 bases matching TRBD1. The length of the CDR3 is 14 residues. Germline V gene sequence: CDR1 LNHDA, CDR2 SQIVND (reference sequence). Unmatched junction bases numbered 5, after V lost 5 bases and J lost 1 base. The CDR3 DNA reads TGTGCCAGTAGTGGGGACAGAGAGTCCTACGAGCAGTACTTC. It codes for CASSGDRESYEQYF.

The chain is built from TRBV7-3 and TRBJ2-3; possible D gene TRBD2, 7 bases. Germline values: CDR1 SGHTA, CDR2 FQGTGA. The CDR3 runs 15 residues. Trimming took 5 bases from V and 3 from J, leaving 15 bases between them. The CDR3 DNA follows: TGTGCCAGCAGCCAGCCGGCGGGGGCAACAGATACGCAGTATTTT. The encoded protein is CASSQPAGATDTQYF.

This clone was picked up a small number of times. This chain uses TRBV5-6 with TRBJ2-3; TRBD2 aligns across 12 bases. Germline lookup yields CDR1 SGHDT and CDR2 YYEEEE. Losses at the gene ends were 4 bases for V and 5 bases for J; bases not matched to a gene: 2. This CDR3 is built from 14 residues. CDR3 sequence: CASSVGLAGDTQYF. CDR3 DNA: TGTGCCAGCAGCGTGGGACTAGCGGGAGATACGCAGTATTTT.